This T cell receptor (beta chain) appears in the sequencing data of a study of cytomegalovirus exposure and HLA in healthy donors. This clone was picked up one time. The antigen remains undetermined. PCR was performed using 60 Vbeta and 13 Jbeta primers. Sequencing used immunoSEQ multiplex PCR; TCRdb keeps in-frame clones, though not all of them. The sample shows 100,000 to 150,000 clones, 77% of them seen only once. Notes on the study in general: Some 150 TCR beta chains were listed as cytomegalovirus-associated. A reported reduction in N-insertions relative to the approximately 640-donor mean was seen in an Asian-associated ancestry cluster in a later analysis.

The germline V gene encodes CDR1 SEHNR and CDR2 FQNEAQ (reference sequence). The length of the CDR3 is 15 residues. Between the trimmed V and J ends, which lost 0 bases and 2 bases, there was a span of 10 bases. The sample taken for sequencing was PBMCs. The chain carries TRBV7-9 and TRBJ2-5; D possibly corresponds to TRBD2 (6 bases). This TCR came from a human donor in good health. CDR3 loop: CASSLAAGLQETQYF. Written as DNA, the CDR3 is TGTGCCAGCAGCTTAGCGGCGGGATTACAAGAGACCCAGTACTTC. Based on the CDR3 plus reference TRBV7-9 and TRBJ2-5, the full variable domain is DTGVSQNPRHKITKRGQNVTFRCDPISEHNRLYWYRQTLGQGPEFLTYFQNEAQLEKSRLLSDRFSAERPKGSFSTLEIQRTEQGDSAMYLCASSLAAGLQETQYFGPGTRLLVL.